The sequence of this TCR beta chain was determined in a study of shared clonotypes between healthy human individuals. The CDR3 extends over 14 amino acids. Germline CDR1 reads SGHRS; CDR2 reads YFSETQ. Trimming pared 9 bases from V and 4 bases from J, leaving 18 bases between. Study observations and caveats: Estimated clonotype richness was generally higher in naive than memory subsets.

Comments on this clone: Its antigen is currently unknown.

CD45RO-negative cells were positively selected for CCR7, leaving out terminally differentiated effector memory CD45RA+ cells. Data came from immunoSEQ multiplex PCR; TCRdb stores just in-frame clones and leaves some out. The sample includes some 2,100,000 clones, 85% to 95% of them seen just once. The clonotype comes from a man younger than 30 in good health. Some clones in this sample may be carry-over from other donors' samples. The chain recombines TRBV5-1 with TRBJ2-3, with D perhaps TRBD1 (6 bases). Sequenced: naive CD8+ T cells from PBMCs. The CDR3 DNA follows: TGCGCCACCAGTCCAGGGGTTAGGGCAGATACGCAGTATTTT. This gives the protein CATSPGVRADTQYF.